This T cell receptor (beta chain) is drawn from a study of Ad26.COV2.S vaccination and SARS-CoV-2 variants. Study context: It was the COV1001 Ad26.COV2.S trial arm that included the donor. Study-level findings and limits: Those who received vaccine or placebo ended up with similar non-spike TCR breadth. Substantial response breadth was reportedly seen for spike-specific CD8+ and CD4+ T cells after vaccination.

Germline V gene lookup returns CDR1 SGHTA and CDR2 FQGTGA. The CDR3 length is 18 residues. The V end was cut by 2 bases, the J end by 5 bases, with 22 bases between. On this clone itself: Antigen specificity is unknown.

Profiled with immunoSEQ multiplex PCR; TCRdb holds only in-frame clones, not every one. The sample includes hundreds of thousands of clones, roughly 91% seen only once; the top ten take around 3.5%. Noted treatment: some 20 received Ad26.COV2.S at low or high dose, single or two shots; roughly 5 received placebo; per-sample allocation not given. On day 63 after the first injection, vaccine and placebo recipients gave samples. Cohort 1b enrolled adults aged 18-55 years in Boston. The sequence was collected from a person aged 18-65 years who received the Ad26.COV2.S COVID-19 vaccine or a placebo. Sample: peripheral blood, taken in a trial of Ad26.COV2.S vaccine versus placebo. The chain uses TRBV7-3 and TRBJ2-1, with D possibly being TRBD1 (6 bases). DNA for the CDR3: TGTGCCAGCAGCTTAGGTGTCGCCCGGGACAAACGTAACAATGAGCAGTTCTTC. Amino acid sequence: CASSLGVARDKRNNEQFF.